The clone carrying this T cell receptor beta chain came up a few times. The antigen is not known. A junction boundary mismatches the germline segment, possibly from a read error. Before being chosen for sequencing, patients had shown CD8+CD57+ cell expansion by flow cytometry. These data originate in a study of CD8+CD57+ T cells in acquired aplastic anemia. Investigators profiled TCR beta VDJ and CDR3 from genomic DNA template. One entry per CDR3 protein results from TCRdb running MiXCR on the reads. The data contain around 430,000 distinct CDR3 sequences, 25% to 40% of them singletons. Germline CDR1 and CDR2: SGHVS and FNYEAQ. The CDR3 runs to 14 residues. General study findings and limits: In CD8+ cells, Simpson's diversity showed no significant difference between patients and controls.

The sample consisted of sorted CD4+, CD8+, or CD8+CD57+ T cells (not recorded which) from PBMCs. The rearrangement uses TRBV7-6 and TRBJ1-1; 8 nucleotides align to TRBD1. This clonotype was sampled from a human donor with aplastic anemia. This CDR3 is CASSRDRKNAEAFF. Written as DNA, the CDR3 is TGTGCCAGCAGCCGGGACAGGAAGAACGCTGAAGCTTTCTTT.